This TCR beta chain was captured by sequencing in a study of T cells in Graves' hyperthyroidism and ophthalmopathy. Study-level information: Blood was drawn when the patient was first diagnosed and still untreated.

Germline V lookup: CDR1 DFQATT, CDR2 SNEGSKA (reference sequence). V gave up 6 bases and J gave up 0 bases; unmatched junction bases: 12. This CDR3 is 17 amino acids long. RNA transcripts served as the template for amplifying TCR beta CDR3 regions. During a first-round RT-PCR of the TCR CDR3, the HTBI primer set was used. TCRdb itself ran the multiplex PCR reads through MiXCR, one entry per CDR3 protein. The sample holds 400,000 to 450,000 distinct CDR3 sequences, about 15% seen once. The specimen was blood. The clonotype was recovered from a man between 18 and 35 years old with Graves' ophthalmopathy. The chain carries TRBV20-1 and TRBJ2-7; TRBD2 matches at 12 bases. The CDR3 loop is CSASSLAGGPPSYEQYF. The CDR3 DNA reads TGCAGTGCCAGCAGCCTAGCGGGAGGGCCTCCCTCCTACGAGCAGTACTTC.